This T cell receptor beta chain stems from a study of T-cell reconstitution after alpha-beta-depleted transplantation in children. Study results and limitations: T cells produced anew were the main source of T-cell counts and diversity one year after transplant. Surviving recipient T cells and thymic progenitors underlay high day-60 TCRbeta diversity in some patients.

In the case of this clonotype: Its antigen is unknown. Possible read error: a much larger clone is one base away.

Library preparation (for TCRbeta) was performed with unique molecular identifiers. A single record per CDR3 protein comes from TCRdb applying MiXCR to the PCR reads. The data contain about 240,000 distinct CDR3 sequences, under 30% of them singletons. Material: PBMCs, obtained before TCRalphabeta/CD19-depleted stem cell transplant. This TCR derives from a girl aged 2 to 10 with Fanconi anemia, due to receive a stem cell transplant.

CDR3 sequence reads: CASSNDWNTGELFF. The CDR3 nucleotides are TGTGCCAGCAGCAACGACTGGAACACCGGGGAGCTGTTTTTT. The chain is built from TRBV7-8 and TRBJ2-2, with no clear D. Trimming shortened V by 5 bases and J by 1 base, and 8 bases separated the two germline ends. Germline V gene data show CDR1 as SGHVS and CDR2 as FQNEAQ. This CDR3 is 14 amino acids long.